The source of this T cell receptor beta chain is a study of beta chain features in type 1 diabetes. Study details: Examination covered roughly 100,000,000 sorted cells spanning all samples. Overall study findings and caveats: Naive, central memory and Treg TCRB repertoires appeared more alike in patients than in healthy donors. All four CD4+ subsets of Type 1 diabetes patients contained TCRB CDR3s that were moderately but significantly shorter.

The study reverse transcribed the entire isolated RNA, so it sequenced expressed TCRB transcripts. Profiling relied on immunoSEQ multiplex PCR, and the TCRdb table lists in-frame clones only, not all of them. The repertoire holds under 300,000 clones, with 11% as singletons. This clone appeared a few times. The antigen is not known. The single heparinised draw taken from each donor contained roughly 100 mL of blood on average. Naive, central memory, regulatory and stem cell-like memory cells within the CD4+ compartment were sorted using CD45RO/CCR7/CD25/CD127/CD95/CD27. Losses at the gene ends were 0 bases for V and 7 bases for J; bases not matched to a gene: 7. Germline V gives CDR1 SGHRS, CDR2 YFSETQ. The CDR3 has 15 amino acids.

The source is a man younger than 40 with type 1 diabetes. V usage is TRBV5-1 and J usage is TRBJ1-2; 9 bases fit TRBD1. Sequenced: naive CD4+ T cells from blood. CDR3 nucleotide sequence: TGCGCCAGCAGCTTGGGACCGGGACAGGGTGGTGGCTACACCTTC. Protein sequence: CASSLGPGQGGGYTF.